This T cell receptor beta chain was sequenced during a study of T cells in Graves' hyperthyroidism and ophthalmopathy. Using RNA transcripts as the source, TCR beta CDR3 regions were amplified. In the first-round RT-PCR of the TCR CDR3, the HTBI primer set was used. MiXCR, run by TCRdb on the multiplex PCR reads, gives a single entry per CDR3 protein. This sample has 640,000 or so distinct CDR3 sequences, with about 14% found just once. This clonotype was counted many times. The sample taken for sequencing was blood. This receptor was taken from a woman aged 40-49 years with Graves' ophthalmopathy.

CDR3 in amino acids: CASSYPGTGVNQPQHF. The CDR3 coding sequence is TGTGCCAGCAGTTACCCTGGGACAGGGGTCAATCAGCCCCAGCATTTT. V gene TRBV6-2 or TRBV6-3 combines with J gene TRBJ1-5, with 10 bases aligning to TRBD1. The V segment lost 2 bases and the J segment 3 bases; nucleotides outside the gene matches: 4. The CDR3 runs to 16 residues. CDR1 is MNHEY, CDR2 SVGEGT, per germline.